This T cell receptor (beta chain) was found in a study of T cell responses to AZD1222 COVID-19 vaccine. Whole-study findings and limits: Mostly white British, mostly female donors; authors suggested clonal diversity may be underestimated. Seropositivity was recorded at baseline in only a handful of AZD1222 recipients. Reportedly, nearly half the spike-specific TCRs target unmutated variant regions.

Notes on this clone: Its antigen is as yet unknown.

Assay: immunoSEQ multiplex PCR; the TCRdb copy retains only in-frame clones and omits some. The sample records approximately 200,000 clones, approximately 86% being singletons. The V end was cut by 3 bases, the J end by 7 bases, with 12 bases between. The CDR3 sequence is 13 residues long. Germline CDR1 GTSNPN, CDR2 SVGIG (reference sequence). The sequence derives from an adult in good health. This chain links TRBV30 with TRBJ2-2; perhaps D is TRBD1 or TRBD2 (6 bases each). The starting material was peripheral blood, obtained on day 0 of AZD1222 vaccination. CDR3 coding DNA: TGTGCCTGGAGCCGCGGAGGGGGCGGGGAGCTGTTTTTT. Translating gives CAWSRGGGGELFF.